This T cell receptor beta chain was identified in a study of graft-versus-host responses after intestinal transplantation. Study background: After anti-thymocyte globulin induction, recipients took tacrolimus and steroids for three to four years. Findings of the study overall: GvH clones were found in recipient marrow; some appeared first in ileum or blood.

The data were produced by immunoSEQ multiplex PCR, yet TCRdb's version contains in-frame clones alone and is incomplete. The sample lists 9,500 to 12,000 clones; 85% to 95% were seen once. About this clone: The antigen is unknown.

V was trimmed by 5 bases and J by 7 bases, leaving 18 bases between them. The CDR3 length is 15 residues. Looked up from germline, CDR1 is LNHDA and CDR2 is SQIVND (reference sequence). The rearrangement links TRBV19 to TRBJ1-5; no definite D call. The clonotype originates from a human patient who received an intestinal transplant, so some T cells may come from the graft donor. Sample: PBMCs, taken around 74 days after transplant. The chain's CDR3 is CASSWSRPEGQPQHF. The CDR3 DNA follows: TGTGCCAGTAGTTGGTCGCGGCCGGAAGGACAGCCCCAGCATTTT.